These T cell receptor beta chains were read from a single sample in a study of blood T cell repertoires in COVID-19. Using immunoSEQ multiplex PCR, the repertoire was profiled, and TCRdb retains in-frame clones only, with some absent. In the table there are around 270,000 clones, roughly four fifths of which are singletons. The sequenced sample was peripheral blood. All receptors come from an older person with COVID-19, enrolled during active disease. CDR3s include the opening cysteine and the closing phenylalanine or tryptophan. D genes are given only for firm matches. For some rows the clone size is stated as once, few or many, or as a class when expanded; others skip it.

d_call,v_call,cdr3_length,clone_size,cdr3_aa
TRBD1,TRBV30,14,.,CAWVRQGSSYEQYF
.,TRBV10-3,14,.,CAISESRLGGEQYF
TRBD2,TRBV15,16,.,CATSRDPGGDTDTQYF
.,TRBV3-1/TRBV3-2,14,few,CASSQVNVAPPQHF
.,TRBV20-1,11,.,CSAKLLDTQYF
.,TRBV5-4,17,.,CASSPVRWGRSTDTQYF
.,TRBV9,15,few,CASRARREEGQPQHF
.,TRBV5-1,16,.,CASSLAGGGSSYEQYF
.,TRBV6-2/TRBV6-3,13,.,CASSQTRPNEQFF
.,TRBV13,15,.,CASTLRGESTYEQYF
TRBD1,TRBV19,14,few,CASQNRGPGQPQHF
TRBD1,TRBV20-1,15,.,CSASATGTGSREQYF
.,TRBV18,13,.,CASSPRRFDEQFF
TRBD2,TRBV18,16,.,CASSPRLAGDDNEQFF
TRBD1,TRBV27,15,.,CASSVGTGVADTQYF
TRBD1,TRBV9,16,.,CASSERQGASSYEQYF
.,TRBV6-5,12,.,CASSLQGDEQYF
.,TRBV5-4,16,.,CASSLAVGNSGNTIYF
.,TRBV7-3,15,once,CASSWSTDSNYGYTF
TRBD2,TRBV19,19,.,CASSILFRRAARGGNEQFF
TRBD2,TRBV5-4,14,.,CASTPTSSRNEQFF
.,TRBV7-8,17,.,CASSQKPLGQGNSPLHF
.,TRBV6-1,14,.,CASWRGVSNQPQHF
.,TRBV5-1,14,.,CASSLGGEGGEQYF
TRBD1,TRBV11-2,14,.,CASSLGIGDSEAFF
.,TRBV11-2,13,.,CASSFVSGGGYTF
TRBD2,TRBV6-6,16,.,CASSQTGTSEVNEQFF
TRBD1,TRBV30,14,.,CAWSVPGGGNTIYF
.,TRBV9,16,once,CASSTSGTPNTGELFF
.,TRBV24-1,12,.,CATSVEYNEQFF
.,TRBV7-9,17,.,CASSSSGARLSGNTIYF
.,TRBV6-2/TRBV6-3,15,once,CASSYMGLSNQPQHF
.,TRBV4-2,15,.,CASSQDPRGRTEAFF
TRBD1,TRBV18,15,.,CASSLKRDSNSPLHF
TRBD2,TRBV7-7,16,.,CASSLRTSGNGNEQFF
.,TRBV9,13,.,CASSPGGVSPQHF
.,TRBV29-1,12,.,CSVEAGEDTQYF
.,TRBV3-1/TRBV3-2,16,once,CASSQVRQLVGYEQYF
.,TRBV5-1,12,.,CASSLAEETQYF
.,TRBV3-1/TRBV3-2,15,.,CASSLTGGGNSPLHF
TRBD1,TRBV27,14,.,CASRPTGGNQPQHF
TRBD1,TRBV19,14,once,CASSSTGVRSPLHF
TRBD1,TRBV28,14,.,CASSLDRGGTEAFF
.,TRBV28,14,few,CASTGTSFTGELFF
TRBD1,TRBV6-5,15,.,CASTSGQGAGETQYF
.,TRBV19,15,few,CASSIDLGRNYGYTF
TRBD1,TRBV13,16,.,CASSVNRGSRGNTIYF
.,TRBV5-4,16,.,CASSPHASSGANVLTF
.,TRBV6-5,15,.,CASSYSGQGVSPLHF